Listed below are T cell receptor beta chains from one sample, sequenced in a study of shared clonotypes between healthy human individuals. Repertoires were generated with immunoSEQ multiplex PCR, while TCRdb's copy carries only in-frame clones and drops some. The top ten hold under 2% of the sample, which has millions of clones, just over 90% seen once. Sequencing was performed on naive CD8+ T cells from PBMCs. The receptors come from a man between 18 and 29 years old in good health. Some clones in this sample may be carry-over from other donors' samples. Both conserved end residues are part of each CDR3. Each record gives: clone size, J gene, D gene, V gene, CDR3 protein, CDR3 DNA. The D gene is left open where the match is weak. Not all rows give a size; the values are once, few, many and, for expanded clones, a class.

abundance: NA
j_gene: TRBJ2-7
d_gene: NA
v_gene: TRBV29-1
CDR3aa: CSVATVGTRYEQYF
CDR3nt: TGCAGCGTCGCCACGGTAGGCACTCGCTACGAGCAGTACTTC

abundance: NA
j_gene: TRBJ2-1
d_gene: TRBD2
v_gene: TRBV19
CDR3aa: CASSILAGGNEQFF
CDR3nt: TGTGCCAGTAGTATATTAGCGGGAGGAAATGAGCAGTTCTTC

abundance: NA
j_gene: TRBJ1-4
d_gene: TRBD1
v_gene: TRBV28
CDR3aa: CASSLDREGEKLFF
CDR3nt: TGTGCCAGCAGTCTGGACAGGGAGGGGGAAAAACTGTTTTTT

abundance: NA
j_gene: TRBJ2-1
d_gene: TRBD2
v_gene: TRBV5-8
CDR3aa: CASSLGGTRTYNEQFF
CDR3nt: TGTGCCAGCAGCTTAGGCGGGACTAGAACCTACAATGAGCAGTTCTTC

abundance: NA
j_gene: TRBJ1-2
d_gene: NA
v_gene: TRBV9
CDR3aa: CASSEGENYGYTF
CDR3nt: TGTGCCAGCAGTGAAGGGGAGAACTATGGCTACACCTTC

abundance: NA
j_gene: TRBJ2-7
d_gene: TRBD2
v_gene: TRBV2
CDR3aa: CASSAGTRNEQYF
CDR3nt: TGTGCCAGCAGTGCGGGGACTAGGAACGAGCAGTACTTC

abundance: NA
j_gene: TRBJ2-3
d_gene: TRBD2
v_gene: TRBV11-2
CDR3aa: CASSLLAGGTDTQYF
CDR3nt: TGTGCCAGCAGCTTACTAGCGGGAGGCACAGATACGCAGTATTTT

abundance: NA
j_gene: TRBJ2-7
d_gene: NA
v_gene: TRBV19
CDR3aa: CASSIIASYEQYF
CDR3nt: TGTGCCAGTAGTATTATCGCATCCTACGAGCAGTACTTC

abundance: NA
j_gene: TRBJ1-2
d_gene: TRBD1
v_gene: TRBV2
CDR3aa: CASSPGTGNYGYTF
CDR3nt: TGTGCCAGCAGTCCCGGGACAGGGAACTATGGCTACACCTTC

abundance: NA
j_gene: TRBJ2-1
d_gene: TRBD2
v_gene: TRBV5-4
CDR3aa: CAVQPQGEIAGGPSYNEQFF
CDR3nt: TGTGCCGTACAACCGCAGGGGGAAATAGCGGGAGGCCCCTCCTACAATGAGCAGTTCTTC

abundance: NA
j_gene: TRBJ2-7
d_gene: NA
v_gene: TRBV7-9
CDR3aa: CASSLNQYYEQYF
CDR3nt: TGTGCCAGCAGCTTAAACCAATACTACGAGCAGTACTTC

abundance: NA
j_gene: TRBJ2-7
d_gene: TRBD2
v_gene: TRBV27
CDR3aa: CASSFLAGGAYEQYF
CDR3nt: TGTGCCAGCAGTTTCCTAGCGGGAGGCGCCTACGAGCAGTACTTC

abundance: once
j_gene: TRBJ2-7
d_gene: NA
v_gene: TRBV13
CDR3aa: CASSLGLGTYEQYF
CDR3nt: TGTGCCAGCAGCTTAGGTTTAGGAACCTACGAGCAGTACTTC

abundance: NA
j_gene: TRBJ2-7
d_gene: TRBD2
v_gene: TRBV7-9
CDR3aa: CASNPAGGGYEQYF
CDR3nt: TGTGCCAGCAACCCAGCGGGGGGCGGATACGAGCAGTACTTC

abundance: NA
j_gene: TRBJ2-1
d_gene: NA
v_gene: TRBV27
CDR3aa: CASSLSPSGEQFF
CDR3nt: TGTGCCAGCAGTTTATCTCCCTCCGGTGAGCAGTTCTTC

abundance: NA
j_gene: TRBJ2-7
d_gene: NA
v_gene: TRBV9
CDR3aa: CASSVDSGTYEQYF
CDR3nt: TGTGCCAGCAGCGTAGATTCAGGAACCTACGAGCAGTACTTC

abundance: NA
j_gene: TRBJ2-7
d_gene: TRBD2
v_gene: TRBV27
CDR3aa: CASSFGGLAYEQYF
CDR3nt: TGTGCCAGCAGTTTCGGGGGACTAGCCTACGAGCAGTACTTC

abundance: NA
j_gene: TRBJ1-2
d_gene: NA
v_gene: TRBV9
CDR3aa: CASSADIPGHGYTF
CDR3nt: TGTGCCAGCAGCGCCGACATCCCGGGCCATGGCTACACCTTC

abundance: NA
j_gene: TRBJ2-3
d_gene: TRBD2
v_gene: TRBV11-2
CDR3aa: CASSLAGGRTDTQYF
CDR3nt: TGTGCCAGCAGCTTAGCGGGAGGCCGCACAGATACGCAGTATTTT

abundance: NA
j_gene: TRBJ2-1
d_gene: NA
v_gene: TRBV27
CDR3aa: CASSFSPNNEQFF
CDR3nt: TGTGCCAGCAGTTTCTCCCCGAACAATGAGCAGTTCTTC

abundance: once
j_gene: TRBJ2-7
d_gene: TRBD2
v_gene: TRBV7-9
CDR3aa: CASSLTSGISGEQYF
CDR3nt: TGTGCCAGCAGCTTAACTAGCGGGATATCGGGCGAGCAGTACTTC

abundance: NA
j_gene: TRBJ2-5
d_gene: TRBD1
v_gene: TRBV5-8
CDR3aa: CASSPLEGGLGTQYF
CDR3nt: TGTGCCAGCAGCCCGCTCGAAGGGGGCTTGGGGACCCAGTACTTC

abundance: NA
j_gene: TRBJ1-2
d_gene: NA
v_gene: TRBV28
CDR3aa: CASSFFGGTRDGYTF
CDR3nt: TGTGCCAGCAGTTTCTTCGGCGGGACTCGGGATGGCTACACCTTC